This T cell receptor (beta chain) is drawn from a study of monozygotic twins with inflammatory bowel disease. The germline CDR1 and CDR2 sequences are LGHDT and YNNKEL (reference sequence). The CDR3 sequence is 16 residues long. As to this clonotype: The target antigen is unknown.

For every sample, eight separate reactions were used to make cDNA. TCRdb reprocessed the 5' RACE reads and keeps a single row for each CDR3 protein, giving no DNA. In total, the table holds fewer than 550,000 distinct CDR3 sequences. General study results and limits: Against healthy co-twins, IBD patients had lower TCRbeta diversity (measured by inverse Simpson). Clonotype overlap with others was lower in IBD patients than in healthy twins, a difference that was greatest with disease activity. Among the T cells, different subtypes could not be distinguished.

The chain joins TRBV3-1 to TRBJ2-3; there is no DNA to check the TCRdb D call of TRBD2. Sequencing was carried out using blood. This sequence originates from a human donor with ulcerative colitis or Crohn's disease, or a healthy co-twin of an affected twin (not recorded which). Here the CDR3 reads CASSQDGREDVDTQYF.